The rows below give T cell receptor beta chains drawn from one sample of a study of beta chain features in type 1 diabetes. The assay was immunoSEQ multiplex PCR, and TCRdb's table has in-frame clones only and misses some. Of 600,000 to 750,000 clones listed, around 12% are singletons. Sample: naive CD4+ T cells from blood. All receptors derive from a young man with type 1 diabetes. Both conserved end residues are part of each CDR3. D genes are given only for firm matches. Size is omitted from some rows. Given values are once, few, many or a class for expanded clones.

J gene: TRBJ2-2; clone size: few; D gene: TRBD2; V gene: TRBV19; CDR3 DNA: TGTGCCAGTAGTATCGGACTAGCGGGGTCCGCGAACACCGGGGAGCTGTTTTTT; CDR3 protein: CASSIGLAGSANTGELFF
J gene: TRBJ2-2; clone size: -; D gene: TRBD1; V gene: TRBV7-9; CDR3 DNA: TGTGCCAGCAGCTTAGGACAGGGAAACACCGGGGAGCTGTTTTTT; CDR3 protein: CASSLGQGNTGELFF
J gene: TRBJ1-2; clone size: -; D gene: -; V gene: TRBV14; CDR3 DNA: TGTGCCAGCAGCCTCGTAGGGGTTGGCTACACCTTC; CDR3 protein: CASSLVGVGYTF
J gene: TRBJ2-6; clone size: -; D gene: -; V gene: TRBV5-1; CDR3 DNA: TGCGCCAGCAGCTTGGTGGACTCTGGGGCCAACGTCCTGACTTTC; CDR3 protein: CASSLVDSGANVLTF
J gene: TRBJ1-1; clone size: few; D gene: -; V gene: TRBV6-6; CDR3 DNA: TGTGCCAGCAGGGGAACAGTGAACACTGAAGCTTTCTTT; CDR3 protein: CASRGTVNTEAFF
J gene: TRBJ1-1; clone size: -; D gene: TRBD1; V gene: TRBV29-1; CDR3 DNA: TGCAGCGCCACCGGACAGGCCAAGCTAACTGAAGCTTTCTTT; CDR3 protein: CSATGQAKLTEAFF
J gene: TRBJ2-5; clone size: -; D gene: TRBD1; V gene: TRBV6-1; CDR3 DNA: TGTGCCAGCAGGAAGACAGGGTCTCCCCAAGAGACCCAGTACTTC; CDR3 protein: CASRKTGSPQETQYF
J gene: TRBJ2-3; clone size: few; D gene: -; V gene: TRBV25-1; CDR3 DNA: TGTGCCAGCAGTGACTTGACAGGTACCGCCACAGATACGCAGTATTTT; CDR3 protein: CASSDLTGTATDTQYF
J gene: TRBJ2-3; clone size: -; D gene: -; V gene: TRBV2; CDR3 DNA: TGTGCCAGCAGGGCTTTGATAGCGCCTAGCACAGATACGCAGTATTTT; CDR3 protein: CASRALIAPSTDTQYF
J gene: TRBJ2-4; clone size: -; D gene: TRBD2; V gene: TRBV7-9; CDR3 DNA: TGTGCCAGCAGCTCCCAGAACACTCCAGCAGGGAGGGGCAAAAACATTCAGTACTTC; CDR3 protein: CASSSQNTPAGRGKNIQYF
J gene: TRBJ2-1; clone size: -; D gene: TRBD1; V gene: TRBV29-1; CDR3 DNA: TGCAGCACCCGACAGGGCTCCTACAATGAGCAGTTCTTC; CDR3 protein: CSTRQGSYNEQFF
J gene: TRBJ2-1; clone size: few; D gene: -; V gene: TRBV7-2; CDR3 DNA: TGTGCCAGCAGCCGCGGACAGCTTAACCCCTACAATGAGCAGTTCTTC; CDR3 protein: CASSRGQLNPYNEQFF
J gene: TRBJ2-3; clone size: few; D gene: -; V gene: TRBV5-1; CDR3 DNA: TGCGCCAGCAGCTTGGCCATCTCCACAGATACGCAGTATTTT; CDR3 protein: CASSLAISTDTQYF
J gene: TRBJ1-6; clone size: few; D gene: -; V gene: TRBV5-1; CDR3 DNA: TGCGCCAGCAGCCAGGACCTTAATTCACCCCTCCACTTT; CDR3 protein: CASSQDLNSPLHF
J gene: TRBJ1-2; clone size: few; D gene: -; V gene: TRBV7-9; CDR3 DNA: TGTGCCAGCAGCTTAGGGACGGCAGCTAACTATGGCTACACCTTC; CDR3 protein: CASSLGTAANYGYTF
J gene: TRBJ1-3; clone size: -; D gene: -; V gene: TRBV4-2; CDR3 DNA: TGTGCCAGCAGCCAAGATGGGAGTCCCACTCTGGCGAACACCATATATTTT; CDR3 protein: CASSQDGSPTLANTIYF
J gene: TRBJ2-7; clone size: few; D gene: TRBD1; V gene: TRBV9; CDR3 DNA: TGTGCCAGCAGCTTGCGGACAGGATCCTCCTACGAGCAGTACTTC; CDR3 protein: CASSLRTGSSYEQYF
J gene: TRBJ1-6; clone size: few; D gene: -; V gene: TRBV9; CDR3 DNA: TGTGCCAGCAGCCCGCCCGGGACAATGAATTCACCCCTCCACTTT; CDR3 protein: CASSPPGTMNSPLHF
J gene: TRBJ2-5; clone size: -; D gene: -; V gene: TRBV4-3; CDR3 DNA: TGCGCCAGCAGCCAAACCCCCAATACGGGGATGGGGACCCAGTACTTC; CDR3 protein: CASSQTPNTGMGTQYF
J gene: TRBJ2-7; clone size: few; D gene: -; V gene: TRBV28; CDR3 DNA: TGTGCCAGCAGTTTAGGTGGGGCGAAGACCTACGAGCAGTACTTC; CDR3 protein: CASSLGGAKTYEQYF
J gene: TRBJ2-3; clone size: -; D gene: -; V gene: TRBV5-6; CDR3 DNA: TGTGCCAGCAGCTTGCGAAGCGTGTCTGGCACAGATACGCAGTATTTT; CDR3 protein: CASSLRSVSGTDTQYF
J gene: TRBJ1-1; clone size: few; D gene: -; V gene: TRBV5-6; CDR3 DNA: TGTGTCTCCCAGGTGAACACTGAAGCTTTCTTT; CDR3 protein: CVSQVNTEAFF
J gene: TRBJ2-5; clone size: few; D gene: TRBD2; V gene: TRBV7-7; CDR3 DNA: TGTGCCAGCAGCCCGCTCGGCACTAGCGGGGGGGAAGAGACCCAGTACTTC; CDR3 protein: CASSPLGTSGGEETQYF
J gene: TRBJ2-2; clone size: -; D gene: TRBD1; V gene: TRBV23-1; CDR3 DNA: TGCGCCAGCAGTCCAGCAAAACAGGGGACCGGGGAGCTGTTTTTT; CDR3 protein: CASSPAKQGTGELFF
J gene: TRBJ2-3; clone size: -; D gene: TRBD2; V gene: TRBV9; CDR3 DNA: TGTGCCAGCAGCTCGAGTCCTAGCGGGGGGGAGTTAAATACGCAGTATTTT; CDR3 protein: CASSSSPSGGELNTQYF
J gene: TRBJ2-3; clone size: -; D gene: TRBD1; V gene: TRBV19; CDR3 DNA: TGTGCCAGTAGTAAAGACAGGGGAGGAGATACGCAGTATTTT; CDR3 protein: CASSKDRGGDTQYF
J gene: TRBJ1-5; clone size: few; D gene: -; V gene: TRBV30; CDR3 DNA: TGTGCCTGGGCAGGGGAATATAGCAATCAGCCCCAGCATTTT; CDR3 protein: CAWAGEYSNQPQHF
J gene: TRBJ2-3; clone size: few; D gene: TRBD2; V gene: TRBV9; CDR3 DNA: TGTGCCAGCAGCGTAGGAGGAGCGGGGGTCCCCGGGGATACGCAGTATTTT; CDR3 protein: CASSVGGAGVPGDTQYF
J gene: TRBJ2-5; clone size: few; D gene: -; V gene: TRBV15; CDR3 DNA: TGTGCCACCAGCCCAGTGGCGCAGGGGGGAACCCAGTACTTC; CDR3 protein: CATSPVAQGGTQYF